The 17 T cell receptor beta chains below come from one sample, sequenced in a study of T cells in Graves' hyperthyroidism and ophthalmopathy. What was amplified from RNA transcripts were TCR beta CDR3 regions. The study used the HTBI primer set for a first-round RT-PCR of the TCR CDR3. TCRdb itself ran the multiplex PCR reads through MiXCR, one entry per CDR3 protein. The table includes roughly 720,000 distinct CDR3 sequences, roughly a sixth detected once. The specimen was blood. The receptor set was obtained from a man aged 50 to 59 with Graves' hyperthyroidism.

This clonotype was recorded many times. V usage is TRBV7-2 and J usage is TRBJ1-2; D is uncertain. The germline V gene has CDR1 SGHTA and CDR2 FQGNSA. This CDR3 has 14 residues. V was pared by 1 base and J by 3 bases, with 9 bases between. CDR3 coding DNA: TGTGCCAGCAGCTTAGAGGGTCAGGACTATGGCTACACCTTC. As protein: CASSLEGQDYGYTF. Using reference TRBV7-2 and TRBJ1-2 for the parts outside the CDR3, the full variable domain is GAGVSQSPSNKVTEKGKDVELRCDPISGHTALYWYRQSLGQGLEFLIYFQGNSAPDKSGLPSDRFSAERTGGSVSTLTIQRTQQEDSAVYLCASSLEGQDYGYTFGSGTRLTVV.

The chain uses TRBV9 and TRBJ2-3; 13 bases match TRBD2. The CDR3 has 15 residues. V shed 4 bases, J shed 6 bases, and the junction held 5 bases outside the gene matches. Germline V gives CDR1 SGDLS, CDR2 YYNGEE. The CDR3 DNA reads TGTGCCAGCAGCAAATGGACTAGCGGGAGTGATACGCAGTATTTT. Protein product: CASSKWTSGSDTQYF.

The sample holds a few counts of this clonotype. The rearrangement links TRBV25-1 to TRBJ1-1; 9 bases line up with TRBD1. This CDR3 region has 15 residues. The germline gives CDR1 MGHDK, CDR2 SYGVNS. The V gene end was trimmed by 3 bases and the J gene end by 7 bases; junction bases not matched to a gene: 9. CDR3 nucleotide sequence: TGTGCCAGCAGTGATTCTCCGGGACAGGGATTTGAAGCTTTCTTT. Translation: CASSDSPGQGFEAFF.

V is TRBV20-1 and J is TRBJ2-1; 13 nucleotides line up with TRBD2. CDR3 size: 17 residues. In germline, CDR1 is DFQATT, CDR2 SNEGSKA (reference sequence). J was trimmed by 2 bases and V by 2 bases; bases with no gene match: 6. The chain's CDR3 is CSARPGTSGTTYNEQFF. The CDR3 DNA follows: TGCAGTGCTAGACCCGGGACTAGCGGGACTACCTACAATGAGCAGTTCTTC.

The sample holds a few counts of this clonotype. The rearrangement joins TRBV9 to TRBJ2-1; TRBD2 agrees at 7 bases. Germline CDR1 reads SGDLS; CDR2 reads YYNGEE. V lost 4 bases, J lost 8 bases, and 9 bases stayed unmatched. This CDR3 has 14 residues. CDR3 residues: CASSPGRGKDEQFF. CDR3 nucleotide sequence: TGTGCCAGCAGCCCTGGGAGGGGAAAGGATGAGCAGTTCTTC.

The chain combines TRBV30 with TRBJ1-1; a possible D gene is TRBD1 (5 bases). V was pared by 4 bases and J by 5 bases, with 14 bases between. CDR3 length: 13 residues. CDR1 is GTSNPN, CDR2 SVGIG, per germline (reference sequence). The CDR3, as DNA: TGTGCCTGGACCTTAGACGGGGGGACTGAAGCTTTCTTT. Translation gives CAWTLDGGTEAFF.

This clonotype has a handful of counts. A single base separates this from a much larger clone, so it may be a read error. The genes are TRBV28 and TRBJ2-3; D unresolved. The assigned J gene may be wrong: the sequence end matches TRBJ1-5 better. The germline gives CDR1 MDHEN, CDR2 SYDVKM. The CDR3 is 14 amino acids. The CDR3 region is CASSWEGSTDTQHF. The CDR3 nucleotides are TGTGCCAGCAGTTGGGAGGGAAGCACAGATACGCAGCATTTT.

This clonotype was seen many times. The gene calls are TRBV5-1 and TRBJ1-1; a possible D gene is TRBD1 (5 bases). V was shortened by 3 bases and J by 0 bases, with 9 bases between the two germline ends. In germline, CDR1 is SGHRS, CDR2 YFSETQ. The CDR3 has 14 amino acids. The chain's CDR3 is CASSSGLLNTEAFF. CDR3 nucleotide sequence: TGCGCCAGCAGCTCGGGACTGTTGAACACTGAAGCTTTCTTT.

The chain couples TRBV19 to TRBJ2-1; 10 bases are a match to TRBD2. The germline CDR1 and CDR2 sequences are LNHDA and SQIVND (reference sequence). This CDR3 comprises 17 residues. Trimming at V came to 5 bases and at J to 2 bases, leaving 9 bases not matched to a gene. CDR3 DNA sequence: TGTGCCAGTAGTCCATCTTGGACTAGCGGACCCTACAATGAGCAGTTCTTC. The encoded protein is CASSPSWTSGPYNEQFF.

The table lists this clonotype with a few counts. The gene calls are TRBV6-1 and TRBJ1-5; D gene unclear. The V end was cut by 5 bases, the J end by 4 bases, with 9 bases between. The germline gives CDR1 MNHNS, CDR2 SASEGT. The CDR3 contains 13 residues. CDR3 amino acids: CASSPRTNQPQHF. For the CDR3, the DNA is TGTGCCAGCAGTCCCCGAACGAATCAGCCCCAGCATTTT.

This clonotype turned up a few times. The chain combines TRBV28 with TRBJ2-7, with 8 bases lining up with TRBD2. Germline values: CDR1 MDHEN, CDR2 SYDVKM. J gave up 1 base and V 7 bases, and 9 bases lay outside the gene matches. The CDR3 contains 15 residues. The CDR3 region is CASTQAGAVSYEQYF. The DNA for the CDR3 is TGTGCCAGCACCCAAGCGGGAGCGGTTTCCTACGAGCAGTACTTC.

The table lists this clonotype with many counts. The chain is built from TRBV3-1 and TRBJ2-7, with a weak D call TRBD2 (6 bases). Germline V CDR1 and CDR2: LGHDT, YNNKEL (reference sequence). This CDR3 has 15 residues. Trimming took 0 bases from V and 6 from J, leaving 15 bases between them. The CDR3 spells CASSQESSAGGEQYF. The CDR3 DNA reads TGTGCCAGCAGCCAAGAAAGCAGCGCCGGGGGCGAGCAGTACTTC.

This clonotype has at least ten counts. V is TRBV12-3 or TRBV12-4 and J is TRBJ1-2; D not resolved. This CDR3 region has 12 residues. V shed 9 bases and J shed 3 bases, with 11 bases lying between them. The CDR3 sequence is CASIEIDYGYTF. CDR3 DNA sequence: TGTGCCAGTATAGAGATTGACTATGGCTACACCTTC.

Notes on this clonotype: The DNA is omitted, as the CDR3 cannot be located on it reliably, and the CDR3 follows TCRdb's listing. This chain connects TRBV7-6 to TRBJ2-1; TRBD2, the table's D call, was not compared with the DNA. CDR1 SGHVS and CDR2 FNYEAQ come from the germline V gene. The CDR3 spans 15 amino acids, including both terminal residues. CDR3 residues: CASSLEVASGSAWFF.

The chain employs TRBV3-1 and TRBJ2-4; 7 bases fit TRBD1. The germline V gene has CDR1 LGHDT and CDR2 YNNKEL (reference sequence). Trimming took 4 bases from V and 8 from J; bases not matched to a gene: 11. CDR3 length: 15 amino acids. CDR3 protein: CASSPQYRGTDIQYF. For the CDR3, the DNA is TGTGCCAGCAGCCCACAATACAGGGGCACAGACATTCAGTACTTC.

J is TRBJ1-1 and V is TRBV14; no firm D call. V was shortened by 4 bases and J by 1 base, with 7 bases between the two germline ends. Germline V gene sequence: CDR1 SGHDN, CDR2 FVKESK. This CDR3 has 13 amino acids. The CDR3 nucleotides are TGTGCCAGCAGCCGTCCCAAGAACACTGAAGCTTTCTTT. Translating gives CASSRPKNTEAFF. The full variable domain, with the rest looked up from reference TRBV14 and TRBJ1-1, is EAGVTQFPSHSVIEKGQTVTLRCDPISGHDNLYWYRRVMGKEIKFLLHFVKESKQDESGMPNNRFLAERTGGTYSTLKVQPAELEDSGVYFCASSRPKNTEAFFGQGTRLTVV.

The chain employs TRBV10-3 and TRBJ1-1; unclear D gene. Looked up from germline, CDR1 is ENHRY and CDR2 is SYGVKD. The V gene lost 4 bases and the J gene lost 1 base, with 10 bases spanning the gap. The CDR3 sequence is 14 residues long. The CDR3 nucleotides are TGTGCCATCAGTGGGTTGGGTGGGAACACTGAAGCTTTCTTT. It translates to CAISGLGGNTEAFF.